Shown below are 26 T cell receptor beta chains from a single sample sequenced in a study of cytomegalovirus exposure and HLA in healthy donors. The PCR contained 60 Vbeta and 13 Jbeta primers. TCRdb's table, derived via immunoSEQ multiplex PCR, lists solely in-frame clones and lacks some. The sample includes 100,000 to 150,000 clones, about 86% of them seen just once. Source material: PBMCs. These receptors were collected from a man younger than 35 in good health and CMV-seronegative.

In this sample, this clone turned up a few times. The rearrangement joins TRBV6-1 to TRBJ1-5; D gene unclear. Germline V gene data show CDR1 as MNHNS and CDR2 as SASEGT. The length of the CDR3 is 13 residues. With 6 bases removed from V and 4 bases from J, the gap between germline ends came to 10 bases. In DNA form, the CDR3 reads TGTGCCAGCAGGGCCAGACTAAATCAGCCCCAGCATTTT. Protein product: CASRARLNQPQHF.

The J gene is TRBJ2-7, the V gene TRBV6-5; 11 bases line up with TRBD1. The trim removed 5 bases at V and 5 bases at J, leaving 5 bases unmatched. Germline V gene sequence: CDR1 MNHEY, CDR2 SVGAGI. This CDR3 is built from 14 residues. The CDR3 sequence: CASSPGQGANEQYF. The CDR3 region has the DNA TGTGCCAGCAGTCCAGGACAGGGGGCAAACGAGCAGTACTTC.

The V call is TRBV6-1, the J call TRBJ1-5; 8 positions match TRBD1. This CDR3 has 15 amino acids. The V gene end was trimmed by 3 bases and the J gene end by 0 bases; junction bases not matched to a gene: 1. The germline gives CDR1 MNHNS, CDR2 SASEGT. The CDR3 DNA reads TGTGCCAGCAGTGACGGACAGGGTAGCAATCAGCCCCAGCATTTT. This sequence encodes CASSDGQGSNQPQHF.

This clone was found once. The genes are TRBV9 and TRBJ2-1, with D tentatively TRBD2 (7 bases). Germline loops: CDR1 SGDLS, CDR2 YYNGEE. V lost 0 bases and J 0 bases, leaving 10 bases between the germline ends. This CDR3 comprises 16 residues. The CDR3 here is CASSVEGGSSYNEQFF. The CDR3 nucleotides are TGTGCCAGCAGCGTAGAGGGGGGGAGCTCCTACAATGAGCAGTTCTTC.

The rearrangement uses TRBV5-6 and TRBJ1-3, with 9 positions matching TRBD1. Germline V lookup: CDR1 SGHDT, CDR2 YYEEEE. The CDR3 has 15 residues. V was pared by 3 bases and J by 7 bases, with 8 bases of the junction left unmatched. The CDR3 reads CASSSQDRGRNTIYF. Written as DNA, the CDR3 is TGTGCCAGCAGCTCACAGGACAGGGGCAGGAACACCATATATTTT. The full variable domain, rest sourced from reference TRBV5-6 and TRBJ1-3, is DAGVTQSPTHLIKTRGQQVTLRCSPKSGHDTVSWYQQALGQGPQFIFQYYEEEERQRGNFPDRFSGHQFPNYSSELNVNALLLGDSALYLCASSSQDRGRNTIYFGEGSWLTVV.

This clone was picked up a small number of times. The V gene is TRBV11-3, the J gene TRBJ2-1; 14 nucleotides align to TRBD2. The V and J ends lost 1 base and 6 bases, in that order; junction bases with no gene match: 2. The CDR3 totals 16 residues. CDR1 SGHNT and CDR2 YENEEA come from the germline V gene. CDR3 residues: CASSLAGLAGANEQFF. DNA of the CDR3: TGTGCCAGCAGCTTAGCGGGACTAGCGGGGGCCAATGAGCAGTTCTTC. Full variable domain (outside the CDR3, taken from reference TRBV11-3 and TRBJ2-1): EAGVVQSPRYKIIEKKQPVAFWCNPISGHNTLYWYLQNLGQGPELLIRYENEEAVDDSQLPKDRFSAERLKGVDSTLKIQPAELGDSAVYLCASSLAGLAGANEQFFGPGTRLTVL.

The gene calls are TRBV4-3 and TRBJ2-7, with D perhaps matching TRBD2 (5 bases). Trimming took 1 base from V and 4 from J, leaving 11 bases between them. The length of the CDR3 is 14 residues. Germline values: CDR1 LGHNA, CDR2 YSLEER. The CDR3 nucleotides read TGCGCCAGCAGCCAAGGGAGGAATCCATACGAGCAGTACTTC. Encoded protein: CASSQGRNPYEQYF.

The J gene is TRBJ1-1, the V gene TRBV25-1; D may be TRBD1 (5 bases). Trimming removed 1 base from V and 6 bases from J, with 12 bases in between. The length of the CDR3 is 14 residues. Per germline, CDR1 MGHDK and CDR2 SYGVNS. The CDR3 here is CASSESDRYAEAFF. CDR3 nucleotide sequence: TGTGCCAGCAGTGAATCCGACAGATACGCTGAAGCTTTCTTT.

This chain joins TRBV4-1 and TRBJ2-1; maybe TRBD1 (6 bases). Germline V CDR1 and CDR2: MGHRA, YSYEKL. This CDR3 spans 14 amino acids. V shed 1 base and J shed 2 bases, with 6 bases lying between them. As DNA, the CDR3 is TGCGCCAGCAGCCAAGGGGACACCTACAATGAGCAGTTCTTC. Amino acids: CASSQGDTYNEQFF.

The chain combines TRBV30 with TRBJ2-1; D is possibly TRBD2 (6 bases). CDR1 GTSNPN and CDR2 SVGIG come from the germline V gene (reference sequence). The V gene lost 8 bases and the J gene lost 5 bases, with 19 bases spanning the gap. The CDR3 is made up of 14 amino acids. CDR3 residues: CAVAPGVWDNEQFF. DNA for the CDR3: TGTGCCGTTGCTCCGGGGGTTTGGGACAATGAGCAGTTCTTC.

V is TRBV9 and J is TRBJ1-3; the match to TRBD1 covers 11 bases. The germline V gene encodes CDR1 SGDLS and CDR2 YYNGEE. The CDR3 length is 15 residues. The J segment lost 4 bases and the V segment lost 5 bases, leaving 5 bases of the junction unmatched. In nucleotides, the CDR3 is TGTGCCAGCAGTGAGGACAGGGGGCTCGGAAACACCATATATTTT. This gives the protein CASSEDRGLGNTIYF.

This clone has only a few counts. This chain connects TRBV5-4 to TRBJ1-4; possible D gene TRBD1, 5 bases. With 1 base removed from V and 5 bases from J, the gap between germline ends came to 12 bases. Germline V gene lookup returns CDR1 SGHNT and CDR2 YYREEE (reference sequence). CDR3 size: 15 residues. CDR3 sequence (DNA): TGTGCCAGCAGCTTGAAACAGGATGGAAATGAAAAACTGTTTTTT. This codes for CASSLKQDGNEKLFF.

The chain has TRBV4-1 and TRBJ1-5, with D perhaps matching TRBD1 (5 bases). The CDR3 contains 13 residues. Trimming took off 4 bases at V and 6 bases at J, with 10 bases between the two ends. The V gene's germline CDR1 is MGHRA and CDR2 YSYEKL. DNA of the CDR3: TGCGCCAGCAGCCGAAGCAGGGCTCAGCCCCAGCATTTT. Residues: CASSRSRAQPQHF.

The chain is built from TRBV4-2 and TRBJ1-6, with D possibly being TRBD1 (5 bases). Germline V lookup: CDR1 LGHNA, CDR2 YNFKEQ. Trimming cost V 4 bases and J 7 bases, with 17 bases left between them. There are 16 residues in the CDR3. In nucleotides, the CDR3 is TGTGCCAGCAGCCCAGGGCAGAGAGTAATGAATTCACCCCTCCACTTT. Its protein is CASSPGQRVMNSPLHF.

J is TRBJ2-1 and V is TRBV7-9; a possible D gene is TRBD2 (5 bases). The CDR3 contains 16 residues. Germline V gene data show CDR1 as SEHNR and CDR2 as FQNEAQ (reference sequence). Trimming cost V 2 bases and J 8 bases, with 19 bases left between them. The DNA of the CDR3 is TGTGCCAGCAGCTTAAGGGAGAAGTCGTCGCCTTATGAGCAGTTCTTC. This sequence encodes CASSLREKSSPYEQFF.

The V and J genes are TRBV4-3 and TRBJ1-5; D gene unclear. Trimming removed 1 base at V and 4 bases at J, with 5 bases between. The CDR3 sequence is 13 residues long. Germline V gene data show CDR1 as LGHNA and CDR2 as YSLEER. The CDR3 here is CASSQVPNQPQHF. CDR3 in DNA: TGCGCCAGCAGCCAAGTTCCGAATCAGCCCCAGCATTTT.

The genes are TRBV9 and TRBJ1-1; TRBD1 might be the D (5 bases). Per germline, CDR1 SGDLS and CDR2 YYNGEE. V lost 3 bases and J 1 base, leaving 16 bases between the germline ends. The CDR3 has 16 amino acids. CDR3 amino acids: CASSAQPRTGNTEAFF. The CDR3 DNA follows: TGTGCCAGCAGCGCCCAGCCCCGCACAGGGAACACTGAAGCTTTCTTT.

This chain joins TRBV9 and TRBJ1-1, with 7 bases aligning to TRBD1. The germline V gene has CDR1 SGDLS and CDR2 YYNGEE. V shed 3 bases, J shed 2 bases, and the junction held 7 bases outside the gene matches. There are 15 residues in the CDR3. CDR3 amino acids: CASSATGELNTEAFF. CDR3 in DNA: TGTGCCAGCAGCGCCACAGGGGAATTAAACACTGAAGCTTTCTTT.

This rearrangement joins TRBV19 to TRBJ2-1; D might be TRBD2 (6 bases). Deletions cut 8 bases from V and 3 bases from J, with 14 bases between. The germline V gene has CDR1 LNHDA and CDR2 SQIVND (reference sequence). CDR3 size: 14 residues. This CDR3 is CASGDGGRYNEQFF. The CDR3 DNA is TGTGCCAGTGGAGACGGGGGACGCTACAATGAGCAGTTCTTC. The full variable domain, rest sourced from reference TRBV19 and TRBJ2-1, is DGGITQSPKYLFRKEGQNVTLSCEQNLNHDAMYWYRQDPGQGLRLIYYSQIVNDFQKGDIAEGYSVSREKKESFPLTVTSAQKNPTAFYLCASGDGGRYNEQFFGPGTRLTVL.

The chain is built from TRBV19 and TRBJ2-1, with TRBD1 as a possible D gene (5 bases). Trimming took 9 bases from V and 3 from J, leaving 12 bases between them. The length of the CDR3 is 13 residues. CDR1 and CDR2 (germline): LNHDA, SQIVND (reference sequence). The CDR3 is CASRKQVYNEQFF. In DNA form, the CDR3 reads TGTGCCAGCCGGAAACAGGTCTACAATGAGCAGTTCTTC. Full variable domain (remainder filled in from reference TRBV19 and TRBJ2-1): DGGITQSPKYLFRKEGQNVTLSCEQNLNHDAMYWYRQDPGQGLRLIYYSQIVNDFQKGDIAEGYSVSREKKESFPLTVTSAQKNPTAFYLCASRKQVYNEQFFGPGTRLTVL.

The rearrangement uses TRBV30 and TRBJ1-5; D call uncertain. The CDR3 has 13 amino acids. Germline CDR1 reads GTSNPN; CDR2 reads SVGIG (reference sequence). Between the trimmed V and J ends, which lost 5 bases and 0 bases, there was a span of 8 bases. CDR3 DNA sequence: TGTGCCTGGGCGAGAGATAGCAATCAGCCCCAGCATTTT. It encodes CAWARDSNQPQHF.

The chain links TRBV29-1 to TRBJ1-1; maybe TRBD1 (6 bases). CDR3 size: 11 residues. The V gene's germline CDR1 is SQVTM and CDR2 ANQGSEA. V lost 6 bases and J 4 bases, leaving 9 bases between the germline ends. The CDR3 here is CSVVGGTEAFF. The CDR3 nucleotides are TGCAGCGTAGTAGGGGGCACTGAAGCTTTCTTT.

This clone occurred once. The rearrangement links TRBV7-9 to TRBJ1-1; 9 nucleotides align to TRBD1. CDR3 length: 16 residues. Looked up from germline, CDR1 is SEHNR and CDR2 is FQNEAQ (reference sequence). V trimming: 1 base; J trimming: 9 bases; junction bases outside the gene matches: 12. The CDR3 here is CASSLVPGQGLMKAFF. The DNA for the CDR3 is TGTGCCAGCAGCTTAGTCCCGGGACAGGGTTTAATGAAAGCTTTCTTT.

This rearrangement joins TRBV6-1 to TRBJ1-3; 9 bases agree with TRBD1. CDR3 size: 14 residues. With V trimmed by 6 bases and J by 4 bases, 4 bases remained unmatched. CDR1 is MNHNS, CDR2 SASEGT, per germline. This chain's CDR3 is CASSLDRGGNTIYF. As DNA, the CDR3 is TGTGCCAGCAGCCTAGACAGGGGGGGAAACACCATATATTTT.

The chain is built from TRBV29-1 and TRBJ2-2; D is possibly TRBD1 (5 bases). The CDR3 consists of 13 residues. CDR1 is SQVTM and CDR2 is ANQGSEA in the germline V gene. V gave up 7 bases and J gave up 1 base, with 10 bases separating them. In DNA, the CDR3 is TGCAGCGGAACAACAGGGAACACCGGGGAGCTGTTTTTT. It translates to CSGTTGNTGELFF.

The chain recombines TRBV10-2 with TRBJ2-4; unclear D gene. The CDR3 runs 12 residues. Germline V gene data show CDR1 as WSHSY and CDR2 as SAAADI. V lost 11 bases to trimming and J lost 5 bases, with 13 bases between them. The CDR3 region has the DNA TGCGCCGGAGCCTTCGATCAAAACATTCAGTACTTC. Encoded protein: CAGAFDQNIQYF.